This TCR beta chain appears in the sequencing data of a study of T-cell memory formation after mild COVID-19. On the study more broadly: Clusters were largely donor specific. Study conclusions and caveats: The authors left the SARS-CoV-2 specificity of second-wave clones peaking on day 37 unconfirmed. Day 15 to 85 contracting clones showed balanced CD4/CD8; day 15 to 37 expanders favored CD4+. CD8+ contracting clones occupied EMRA, while CD4+ ones occupied mainly CM and EM.

TCRdb called the 5' RACE reads again in MiXCR, with one record for every CDR3 protein. The sample carries 70,000 to 100,000 distinct CDR3 sequences, more than 10% recorded once. CDR1 and CDR2 (germline): MNHEY, SMNVEV (reference sequence). The CDR3 loop spans 11 amino acids. V shed 7 bases and J shed 10 bases, with 11 bases lying between them. This clonotype was observed a handful of times. Its antigen is not known. This clonotype was obtained from an adult woman who had mild COVID-19 (a few samples of this study predate the infection). Cell type and time point are not known. Input material: PBMCs or a T cell subset sorted from them (not recorded which). This chain links TRBV27 with TRBJ2-1, with a tentative D call TRBD1 (5 bases). CDR3: CASIQGGEQFF. CDR3 nucleotides: TGTGCCAGCATTCAGGGTGGGGAGCAGTTCTTC.